This T cell receptor (beta chain) was sequenced during a study of cytomegalovirus exposure and HLA in healthy donors. V lost 0 bases, J lost 6 bases, and 1 base stayed unmatched. CDR1 is MNHEY and CDR2 is SVGAGI in the germline V gene. The CDR3 length is 14 residues. Study-level results: Upon later analysis, TCR association rates were observed to vary by HLA locus, being highest for DRB1 and lowest for HLA-C. Across donors, presence/absence analyses took sequencing depth to be roughly uniform. Prior analysis indicated that the majority of TCR beta V segments exhibited productivity approximately 87% or approximately 30% of the time.

PCR primers comprised 60 Vbeta and 13 Jbeta primers. The repertoire was sequenced with immunoSEQ multiplex PCR; TCRdb's copy has only in-frame clones and lacks some. The sample yields some 110,000 clones, 79% seen once. A remark on this clone: Antigen specificity is unknown.

Sequencing was done on a sample of PBMCs. This chain links TRBV6-5 with TRBJ1-2; 10 bases are shared with TRBD1. The sequence derives from a woman aged 18-29 years in good health and CMV-seropositive. In nucleotides, the CDR3 is TGTGCCAGCAGTTACTCGACAGGGGGCGATGGCTACACCTTC. Its protein is CASSYSTGGDGYTF.